This is a list of T cell receptor beta chains from one sample in a study of blood T cell repertoires in COVID-19. TCRdb's table, derived via immunoSEQ multiplex PCR, lists solely in-frame clones and lacks some. This sample has under 200,000 clones; about 88% occur once, and the top ten carry 5% to 6.5%. What was sequenced was peripheral blood. The receptor source for this set is a man between 35 and 55 years old with active or convalescent COVID-19. Each CDR3 is given with its conserved first and last residue. Fields, in order: V gene, CDR3 length, D gene, J gene, clone size, CDR3 DNA, CDR3 protein. D genes are given only for firm matches. Not every row has a clone size; where given, it reads once, few, many or a size class.

>TRBV9|13|NA|TRBJ1-2|NA
TGTGCCAGCAGCGTAGCCGTCACGGGGGGCTACACCTTC
CASSVAVTGGYTF
>TRBV28|11|NA|TRBJ2-5|NA
TGTGCCAGCAGTTTACGAGAGACCCAGTACTTC
CASSLRETQYF
>TRBV6-2/TRBV6-3|15|NA|TRBJ2-7|NA
TGTGCCAGCAGCCCCCCGGGGAGTGGCTGGTACGAGCAGTACTTC
CASSPPGSGWYEQYF
>TRBV7-2|17|NA|TRBJ2-3|NA
TGTGCCAGCAGCTTAGCTTTTTATCGGGGAAGCACAGATACGCAGTATTTT
CASSLAFYRGSTDTQYF
>TRBV30|16|TRBD2|TRBJ2-2|NA
TGTGCCTGGAGTGGTATTGGGACTAGCGGGAGAAGGGAGCTGTTTTTT
CAWSGIGTSGRRELFF
>TRBV28|15|NA|TRBJ2-1|NA
TGTGCCAGCAGTCTAGGGGGGGTCGCCTACAATGAGCAGTTCTTC
CASSLGGVAYNEQFF
>TRBV5-5|15|NA|TRBJ2-7|NA
TGTGCCAGCAGCTTGGATGGAGACGAACCCTACGAGCAGTACTTC
CASSLDGDEPYEQYF
>TRBV27|17|TRBD1|TRBJ1-6|NA
TGTGCCAGCAGATTAACCGGGACAGGGGTCGATAATTCACCCCTCCACTTT
CASRLTGTGVDNSPLHF
>TRBV6-2/TRBV6-3|14|NA|TRBJ2-1|NA
TGTGCCAGCAGTTACTCTGGAGATGACAGTGAGCAGTTCTTC
CASSYSGDDSEQFF
>TRBV7-9|16|NA|TRBJ2-7|NA
TGTGCCAGCAGCTTAGTCGGACAGGGCGGGAGGGACGAGCAGTACTTC
CASSLVGQGGRDEQYF
>TRBV7-2|14|NA|TRBJ1-2|NA
TGTGCCAGCACCCACCCCGCGGGAGGGACTGGCTACACCTTC
CASTHPAGGTGYTF
>TRBV29-1|14|NA|TRBJ1-2|NA
TGCAGCGTTGAAGGGAGAGGGCTGGGTAATGGCTACACCTTC
CSVEGRGLGNGYTF
>TRBV28|15|NA|TRBJ1-5|NA
TGTGCCAGCAAAGACAACAGGTTGGGCAATCAGCCCCAGCATTTT
CASKDNRLGNQPQHF
>TRBV30|13|NA|TRBJ2-5|NA
TGTGCCTGGAGTGGAGACAACCAAGAGACCCAGTACTTC
CAWSGDNQETQYF
>TRBV7-8|21|NA|TRBJ2-6|NA
TGTGCCAGCAGCTTTGGGGGAAAGGGATTAAGAGGCGGGGCTGGGGCCAACGTCCTGACTTTC
CASSFGGKGLRGGAGANVLTF
>TRBV19|15|NA|TRBJ1-2|NA
TGTGCCAGCAGTATGAAGGTAGGACAGAACTATGGCTACACCTTC
CASSMKVGQNYGYTF
>TRBV19|16|NA|TRBJ2-3|NA
TGTGCCAGTAGTGACGAAGGGGGGACTATGGGCGTCACGCAGTATTTT
CASSDEGGTMGVTQYF
>TRBV5-4|16|NA|TRBJ2-2|once
TGTGCCAGCAGCACGTTCCGGGTCCAGAACACCGGGGAGCTGTTTTTT
CASSTFRVQNTGELFF
>TRBV7-2|13|TRBD1|TRBJ2-5|NA
TGTGCCAGCGGAACAGGGGGTCAAGCGACCCAGTACTTC
CASGTGGQATQYF
>TRBV7-2|16|TRBD2|TRBJ2-3|NA
TGTGCCAGCAGTCTAGCTAGCGGGGGGCATACAGATACGCAGTATTTT
CASSLASGGHTDTQYF
>TRBV27|15|TRBD2|TRBJ2-3|NA
TGTGCCAGCAGTTCCCGGAGGGGAGGGGCAGATACGCAGTATTTT
CASSSRRGGADTQYF
>TRBV28|14|NA|TRBJ1-2|NA
TGTGCCAGCAGCCAAACTTGGACAGATTATGGCTACACCTTC
CASSQTWTDYGYTF
>TRBV6-5|14|TRBD2|TRBJ2-7|NA
TGTGCCAGCAGACCGGGGGGAACCGGCTACGAGCAGTACTTC
CASRPGGTGYEQYF
>TRBV5-6|15|TRBD1|TRBJ2-2|NA
TGTGCCAGCAGCTCAGACAGGGGTCACACCGGGGAGCTGTTTTTT
CASSSDRGHTGELFF
>TRBV5-6|13|NA|TRBJ1-2|NA
TGTGCCAGCAGCTTTAGTGGGAACAGGGATTTAACCTTC
CASSFSGNRDLTF
>TRBV12-3/TRBV12-4|13|NA|TRBJ2-6|NA
TGTGCCAGCAGTCCCGACAGGACCAACGTCCTGACTTTC
CASSPDRTNVLTF
>TRBV7-9|17|TRBD2|TRBJ2-3|NA
TGTGCCAGCAGCTTATTTGCGACTAGCCTTAGCACAGATACGCAGTATTTT
CASSLFATSLSTDTQYF
>TRBV7-2|13|NA|TRBJ1-6|once
TGTGCCAGCAGCCGACAGAGCAATTCACCCCTCCACTTT
CASSRQSNSPLHF
>TRBV14|15|TRBD1|TRBJ1-4|NA
TGTGCCAGCAGCCAAGACAGGGGGCTATATGAAAAACTGTTTTTT
CASSQDRGLYEKLFF
>TRBV24-1|15|TRBD2|TRBJ2-1|once
TGTGCCACCAGTGATCGGCGGGAGGGCCACAATGAGCAGTTCTTC
CATSDRREGHNEQFF
>TRBV15|15|NA|TRBJ2-7|NA
TGTGCCACCAGCATCACCCCCAGGACAGCCTACGAGCAGTACTTC
CATSITPRTAYEQYF
>TRBV5-6|15|TRBD1|TRBJ2-7|NA
TGTGCCAGCAGCATCCGGGACAGAGTTTCCTACGAGCAGTACTTC
CASSIRDRVSYEQYF
>TRBV24-1|14|NA|TRBJ1-5|NA
TGTGCCACCAGACGGAGAAGTAGCAATCAGCCCCAGCATTTT
CATRRRSSNQPQHF
>TRBV18|16|NA|TRBJ1-4|NA
TGTGCCAGCTCACCAGGCACAGGGTATCTGGATGAAAAACTGTTTTTT
CASSPGTGYLDEKLFF
>TRBV5-1|15|NA|TRBJ1-1|NA
TGCGCCAGCAGCTTGAATGGGGGGATCCGTTATGAAGCTTTCTTT
CASSLNGGIRYEAFF
>TRBV5-6|16|NA|TRBJ2-2|NA
TGTGCCAGCATCAACATAGCCCGGGGGTACACCGGGGAGCTGTTTTTT
CASINIARGYTGELFF
>TRBV4-3|15|NA|TRBJ1-2|NA
TGCGCCAGCAGCCAAGAATCCGGACTAAACTTTGGCTACACCTTC
CASSQESGLNFGYTF
>TRBV9|16|TRBD1|TRBJ1-3|NA
TGTGCCAGCAGCGCGCAACAGGGGCTATGGGGAAACACCATATATTTT
CASSAQQGLWGNTIYF
>TRBV19|13|NA|TRBJ2-3|NA
TGTGCCAGTTTCGACACTTCAAAGGTTACGCAGTATTTT
CASFDTSKVTQYF
>TRBV6-4|14|NA|TRBJ1-5|NA
TGTGCCAGCAGTGCTGAGGGCAGCAATCAGCCCCAGCATTTT
CASSAEGSNQPQHF
>TRBV7-9|13|TRBD1|TRBJ1-2|NA
TGTGCCAGCCGGACAGGGGGCCGGGTCGGCTACACCTTC
CASRTGGRVGYTF
>TRBV3-1/TRBV3-2|16|TRBD1|TRBJ1-1|NA
TGTGCCAGCAGCCGACGGGGGGACAGGGCTGCATCTGAAGCTTTCTTT
CASSRRGDRAASEAFF
>TRBV19|15|TRBD1|TRBJ1-4|NA
TGTGCCAGTAGTGCCCCCGGGACAGGGGATGAAAAACTGTTTTTT
CASSAPGTGDEKLFF
>TRBV24-1|15|TRBD1|TRBJ1-2|NA
TGTGCCACCAGTGATGATGGGACAGGGGTCTATGGCTACACCTTC
CATSDDGTGVYGYTF
>TRBV11-1|14|NA|TRBJ2-4|NA
TGTGCCAGCAGAGCACAGGGTCCCAAAAACATTCAGTACTTC
CASRAQGPKNIQYF
>TRBV6-5|15|TRBD1|TRBJ2-7|few
TGTGCCAGCATCCCCATCAGGGACAGGGGGCTTGAGCAGTACTTC
CASIPIRDRGLEQYF
>TRBV7-2|14|NA|TRBJ1-5|NA
TGTGCCAGCAGCCTCGGCGGCAGAAATCAGCCCCAGCATTTT
CASSLGGRNQPQHF
>TRBV25-1|17|TRBD2|TRBJ2-6|NA
TGTGCCAGCAGTGAGACTAGCTTTAGCTCTGGGGCCAACGTCCTGACTTTC
CASSETSFSSGANVLTF
>TRBV7-2|15|NA|TRBJ1-3|NA
TGTGCCAGCAGCTTAGACTGGGGGCAAGGAAACACCATATATTTT
CASSLDWGQGNTIYF
>TRBV29-1|13|NA|TRBJ1-1|NA
TGCAGCGTTGATCTCGGGGTAGTCGCTGAAGCTTTCTTT
CSVDLGVVAEAFF
>TRBV5-1|14|TRBD2|TRBJ2-3|NA
TGCGCCAGCAAGGCGGGGACTAACACAGATACGCAGTATTTT
CASKAGTNTDTQYF
>TRBV6-5|15|NA|TRBJ2-7|NA
TGTGCCAGCAGTTACTCGATATCAGGGGTGCCCGAGCAGTACTTC
CASSYSISGVPEQYF